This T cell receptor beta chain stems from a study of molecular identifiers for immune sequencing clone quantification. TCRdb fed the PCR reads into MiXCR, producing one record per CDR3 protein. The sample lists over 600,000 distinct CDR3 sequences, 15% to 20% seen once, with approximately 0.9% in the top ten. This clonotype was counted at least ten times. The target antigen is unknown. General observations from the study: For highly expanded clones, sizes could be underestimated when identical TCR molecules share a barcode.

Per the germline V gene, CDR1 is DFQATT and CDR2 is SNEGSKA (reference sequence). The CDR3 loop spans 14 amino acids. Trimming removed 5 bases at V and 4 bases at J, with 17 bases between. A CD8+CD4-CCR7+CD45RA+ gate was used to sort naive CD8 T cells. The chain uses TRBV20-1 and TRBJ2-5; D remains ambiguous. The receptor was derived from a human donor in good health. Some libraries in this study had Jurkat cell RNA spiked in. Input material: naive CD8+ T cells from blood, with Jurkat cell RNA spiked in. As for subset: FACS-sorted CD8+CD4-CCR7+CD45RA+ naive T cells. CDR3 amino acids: CSAHQIGMGETQYF. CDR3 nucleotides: TGCAGTGCTCACCAAATCGGTATGGGAGAGACCCAGTACTTC.